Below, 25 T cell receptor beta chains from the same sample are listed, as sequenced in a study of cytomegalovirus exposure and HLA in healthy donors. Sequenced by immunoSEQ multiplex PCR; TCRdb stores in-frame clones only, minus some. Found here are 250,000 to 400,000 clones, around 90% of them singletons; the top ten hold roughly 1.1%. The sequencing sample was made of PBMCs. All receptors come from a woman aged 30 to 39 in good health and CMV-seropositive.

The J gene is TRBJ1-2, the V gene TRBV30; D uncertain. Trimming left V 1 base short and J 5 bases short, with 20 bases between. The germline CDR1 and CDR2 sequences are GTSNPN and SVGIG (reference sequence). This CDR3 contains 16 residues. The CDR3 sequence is CAWSGAASRLGYGYTF. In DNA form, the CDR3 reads TGTGCCTGGAGTGGGGCAGCCTCCCGTCTCGGATATGGCTACACCTTC.

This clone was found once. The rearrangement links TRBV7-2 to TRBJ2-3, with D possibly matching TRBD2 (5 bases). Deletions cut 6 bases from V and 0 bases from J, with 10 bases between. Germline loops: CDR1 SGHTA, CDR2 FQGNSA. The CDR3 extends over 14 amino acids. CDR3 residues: CASRLSGSTDTQYF. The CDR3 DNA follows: TGTGCCAGCAGACTGAGCGGAAGCACAGATACGCAGTATTTT.

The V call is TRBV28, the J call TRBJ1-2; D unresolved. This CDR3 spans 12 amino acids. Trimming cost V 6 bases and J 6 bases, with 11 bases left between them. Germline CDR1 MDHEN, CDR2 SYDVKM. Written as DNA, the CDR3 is TGTGCCAGCAGCCTTAGGGTGAATGGCTACACCTTC. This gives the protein CASSLRVNGYTF.

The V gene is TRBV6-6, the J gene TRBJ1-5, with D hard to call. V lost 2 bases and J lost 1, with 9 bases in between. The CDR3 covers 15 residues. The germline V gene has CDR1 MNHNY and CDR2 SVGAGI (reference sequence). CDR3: CASSYHIVSNQPQHF. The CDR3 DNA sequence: TGTGCCAGCAGTTACCATATAGTAAGCAATCAGCCCCAGCATTTT.

The CDR3 bases are TGCAGCGTACTTCTAGCGGGTGGCACAGATACGCAGTATTTT. Translated, it gives CSVLLAGGTDTQYF. The chain employs TRBV29-1 and TRBJ2-3, with 8 nucleotides matching TRBD2. This CDR3 is 14 amino acids long. Trimming cost V 6 bases and J 1 base; bases outside gene matches: 6. In germline, CDR1 is SQVTM, CDR2 ANQGSEA.

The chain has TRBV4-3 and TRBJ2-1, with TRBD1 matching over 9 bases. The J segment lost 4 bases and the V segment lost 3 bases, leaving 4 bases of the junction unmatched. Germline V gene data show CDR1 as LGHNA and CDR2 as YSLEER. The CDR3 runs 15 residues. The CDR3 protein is CASSHTGTGYNEQFF. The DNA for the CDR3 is TGCGCCAGCAGCCACACCGGGACAGGGTACAATGAGCAGTTCTTC.

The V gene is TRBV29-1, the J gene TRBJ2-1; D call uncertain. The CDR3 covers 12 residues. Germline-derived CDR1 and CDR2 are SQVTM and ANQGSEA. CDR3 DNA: TGCAGGGTAAAATCTGGTTTCAATGAGCAGTTCTTC. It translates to CRVKSGFNEQFF.

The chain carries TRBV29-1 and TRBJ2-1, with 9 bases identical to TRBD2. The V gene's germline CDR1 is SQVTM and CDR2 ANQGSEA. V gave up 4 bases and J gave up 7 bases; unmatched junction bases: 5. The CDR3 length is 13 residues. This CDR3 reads CSVGSSGSNEQFF. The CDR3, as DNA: TGCAGCGTTGGGAGTAGCGGGAGTAATGAGCAGTTCTTC.

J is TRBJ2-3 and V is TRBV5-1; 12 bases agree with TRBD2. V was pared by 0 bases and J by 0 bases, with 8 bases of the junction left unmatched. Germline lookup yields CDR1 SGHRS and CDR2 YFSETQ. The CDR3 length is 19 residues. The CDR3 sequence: CASSLGSSGRATSTDTQYF. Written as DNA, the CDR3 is TGCGCCAGCAGCTTGGGATCTAGCGGGAGGGCAACTAGCACAGATACGCAGTATTTT.

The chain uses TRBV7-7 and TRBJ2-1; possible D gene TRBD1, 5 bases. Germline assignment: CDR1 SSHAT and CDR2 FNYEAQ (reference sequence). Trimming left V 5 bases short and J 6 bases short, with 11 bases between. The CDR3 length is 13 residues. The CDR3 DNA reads TGTGCCAGCAGCACTGGACAACTCAATGAGCAGTTCTTC. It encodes CASSTGQLNEQFF. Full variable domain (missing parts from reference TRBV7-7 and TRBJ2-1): GAGVSQSPRYKVTKRGQDVTLRCDPISSHATLYWYQQALGQGPEFLTYFNYEAQPDKSGLPSDRFSAERPEGSISTLTIQRTEQRDSAMYRCASSTGQLNEQFFGPGTRLTVL.

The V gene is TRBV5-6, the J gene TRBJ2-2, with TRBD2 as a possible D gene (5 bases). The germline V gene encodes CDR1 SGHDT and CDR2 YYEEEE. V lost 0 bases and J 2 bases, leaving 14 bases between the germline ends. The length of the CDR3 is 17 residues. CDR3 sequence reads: CASSLGKWTGNTGELFF. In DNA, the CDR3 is TGTGCCAGCAGCTTGGGTAAATGGACTGGCAACACCGGGGAGCTGTTTTTT.

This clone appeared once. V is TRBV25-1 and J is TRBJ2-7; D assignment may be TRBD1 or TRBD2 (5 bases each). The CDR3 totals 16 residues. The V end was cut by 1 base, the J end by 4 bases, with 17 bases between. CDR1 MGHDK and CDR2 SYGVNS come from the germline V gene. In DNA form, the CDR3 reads TGTGCCAGCAGTGAATTTCGGGACCTAGGTGGATACGAGCAGTACTTC. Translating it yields CASSEFRDLGGYEQYF.

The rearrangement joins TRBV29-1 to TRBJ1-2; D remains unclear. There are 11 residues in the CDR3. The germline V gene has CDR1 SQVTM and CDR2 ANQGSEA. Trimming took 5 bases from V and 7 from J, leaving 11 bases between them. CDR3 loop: CSVQSNGGYTF. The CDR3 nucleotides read TGCAGCGTTCAGTCCAACGGTGGCTACACCTTC.

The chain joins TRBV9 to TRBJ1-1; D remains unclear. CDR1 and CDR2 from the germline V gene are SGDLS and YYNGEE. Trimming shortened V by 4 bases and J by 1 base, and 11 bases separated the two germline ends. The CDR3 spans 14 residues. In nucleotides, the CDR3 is TGTGCCAGCAGCCCATTACGACAGAACACTGAAGCTTTCTTT. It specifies CASSPLRQNTEAFF.

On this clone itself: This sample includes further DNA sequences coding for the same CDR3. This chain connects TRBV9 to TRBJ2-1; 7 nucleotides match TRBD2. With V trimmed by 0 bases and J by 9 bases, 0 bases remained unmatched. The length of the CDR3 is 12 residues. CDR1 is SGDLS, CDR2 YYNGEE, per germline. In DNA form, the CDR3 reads TGTGCCAGCAGCGTAGGCGGGAGTGAGCAGTTCTTC. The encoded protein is CASSVGGSEQFF.

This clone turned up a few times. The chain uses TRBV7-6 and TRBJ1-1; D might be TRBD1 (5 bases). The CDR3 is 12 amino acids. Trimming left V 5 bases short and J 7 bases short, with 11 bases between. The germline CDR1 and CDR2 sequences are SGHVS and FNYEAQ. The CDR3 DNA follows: TGTGCCAGCAGCCTCAACGGGGGTGAAGCTTTCTTT. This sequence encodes CASSLNGGEAFF.

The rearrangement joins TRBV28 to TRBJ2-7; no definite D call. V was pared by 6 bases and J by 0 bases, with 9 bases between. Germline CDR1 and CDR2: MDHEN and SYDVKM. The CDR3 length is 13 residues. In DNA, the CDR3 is TGTGCCAGCAGCATTCAGGTCTCCTACGAGCAGTACTTC. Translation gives CASSIQVSYEQYF.

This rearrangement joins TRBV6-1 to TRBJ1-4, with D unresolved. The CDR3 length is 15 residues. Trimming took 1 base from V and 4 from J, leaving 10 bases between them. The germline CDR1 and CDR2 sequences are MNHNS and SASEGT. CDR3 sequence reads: CASSEVGRGNEKLFF. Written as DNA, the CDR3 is TGTGCCAGCAGTGAAGTTGGGCGCGGTAATGAAAAACTGTTTTTT.

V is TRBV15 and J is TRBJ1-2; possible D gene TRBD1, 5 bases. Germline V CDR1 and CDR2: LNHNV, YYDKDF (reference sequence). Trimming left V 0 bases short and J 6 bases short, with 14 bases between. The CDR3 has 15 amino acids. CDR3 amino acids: CATSRDGRDGDGYTF. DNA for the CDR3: TGTGCCACCAGCAGAGATGGGAGGGACGGGGATGGCTACACCTTC. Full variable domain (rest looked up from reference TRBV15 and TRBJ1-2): DAMVIQNPRYQVTQFGKPVTLSCSQTLNHNVMYWYQQKSSQAPKLLFHYYDKDFNNEADTPDNFQSRRPNTSFCFLDIRSPGLGDTAMYLCATSRDGRDGDGYTFGSGTRLTVV.

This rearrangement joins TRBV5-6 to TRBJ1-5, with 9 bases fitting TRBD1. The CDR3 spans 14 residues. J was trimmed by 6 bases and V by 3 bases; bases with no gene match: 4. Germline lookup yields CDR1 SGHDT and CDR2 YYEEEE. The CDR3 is CASSWGQGGQPQHF. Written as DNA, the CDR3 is TGTGCCAGCAGCTGGGGACAGGGCGGTCAGCCCCAGCATTTT. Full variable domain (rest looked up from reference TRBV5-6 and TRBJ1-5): DAGVTQSPTHLIKTRGQQVTLRCSPKSGHDTVSWYQQALGQGPQFIFQYYEEEERQRGNFPDRFSGHQFPNYSSELNVNALLLGDSALYLCASSWGQGGQPQHFGDGTRLSIL.

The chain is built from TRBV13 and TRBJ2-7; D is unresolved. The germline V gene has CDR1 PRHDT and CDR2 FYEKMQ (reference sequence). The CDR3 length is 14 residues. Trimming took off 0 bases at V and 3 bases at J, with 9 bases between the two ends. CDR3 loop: CASSLGLLGYEQYF. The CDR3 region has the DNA TGTGCCAGCAGCTTAGGACTCTTGGGCTACGAGCAGTACTTC.

CDR3 bases: TGTGCCAGCAGCAATGGGGGGGCCACTGAAGCTTTCTTT. This sequence encodes CASSNGGATEAFF. V is TRBV7-3 and J is TRBJ1-1; TRBD1 might be the D (6 bases). Germline-derived CDR1 and CDR2 are SGHTA and FQGTGA. The CDR3 consists of 13 residues. The V and J ends lost 5 bases and 4 bases respectively, with 11 bases between them.

The CDR3 region has the DNA TGTGCCAGCAGCTTAGTGCAGGGGAGCCACGAGCAGTACTTC. Translated, it gives CASSLVQGSHEQYF. The V gene is TRBV7-8, the J gene TRBJ2-7; D possibly corresponds to TRBD1 (6 bases). This CDR3 is built from 14 residues. The V and J ends lost 1 base and 5 bases respectively, with 12 bases between them. CDR1 is SGHVS, CDR2 FQNEAQ, per germline.

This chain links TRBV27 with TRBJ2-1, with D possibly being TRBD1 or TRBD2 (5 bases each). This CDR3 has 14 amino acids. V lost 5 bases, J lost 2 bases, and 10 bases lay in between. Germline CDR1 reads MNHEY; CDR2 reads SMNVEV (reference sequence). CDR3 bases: TGTGCCAGCAGTAAGGGGACGGCCTACAATGAGCAGTTCTTC. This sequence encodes CASSKGTAYNEQFF.

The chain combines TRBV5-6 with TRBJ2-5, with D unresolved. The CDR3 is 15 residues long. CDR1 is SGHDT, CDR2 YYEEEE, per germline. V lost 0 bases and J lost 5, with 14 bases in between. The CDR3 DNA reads TGTGCCAGCAGCTTGGAACCCAAGCGAAGGGAGACCCAGTACTTC. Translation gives CASSLEPKRRETQYF.